The source of this T cell receptor beta chain is a study of OX40 agonist ivuxolimab in advanced cancers. Across the whole study: A mean age of roughly 66 years, range about 20 to 85, was recorded, and under 85% were male. Participants could have had prior anti-PD-1, anti-PD-L1 or anti-CTLA-4 therapy, and more than 35% had some.

The data were produced by immunoSEQ multiplex PCR, yet TCRdb's version contains in-frame clones alone and is incomplete. The sample lists around 20,000 clones; 65% to 90% were seen once. The V end was cut by 2 bases, the J end by 6 bases, with 11 bases between. The CDR3 runs to 13 residues. The germline V gene has CDR1 SEHNR and CDR2 FQNEAQ (reference sequence). The V call is TRBV7-9, the J call TRBJ2-7, with D unresolved. The source of this sequence is an adult with an advanced solid tumor such as melanoma, head and neck, liver or kidney cancer. The material was CD4+ or CD8+ T cells sorted from blood, obtained in a trial of the OX40 agonist ivuxolimab. The CDR3, as DNA: TGTGCCAGCAGCTTAAAAACTTGGGGCGAGCAGTACTTC. It codes for CASSLKTWGEQYF.